Each of the 8 T cell receptor beta chains below was sequenced from the same sample in a study of T-cell reconstitution after alpha-beta-depleted transplantation in children. The TCRbeta library was prepared with unique molecular identifiers. TCRdb passed the PCR reads through MiXCR, listing each CDR3 protein once. This repertoire shows 750,000 to 950,000 distinct CDR3 sequences, 16% found once; its top ten account for 5%. The sequenced sample was PBMCs, mostly from graft donor cells, obtained 360 days after TCRalphabeta/CD19-depleted stem cell transplant. These receptors originate from a male patient aged 10 to 17 who had a stem cell transplant for acute lymphoblastic leukemia, so the T cells may come from the graft donor.

This chain links TRBV5-1 with TRBJ2-6; no clear D gene. V was shortened by 2 bases and J by 1 base, with 7 bases between the two germline ends. Germline loops: CDR1 SGHRS, CDR2 YFSETQ. The CDR3 consists of 15 residues. The CDR3 spells CASSFPESGANVLTF. In DNA, the CDR3 is TGCGCCAGCAGCTTCCCGGAGTCTGGGGCCAACGTCCTGACTTTC. The full variable domain, rest sourced from reference TRBV5-1 and TRBJ2-6, is KAGVTQTPRYLIKTRGQQVTLSCSPISGHRSVSWYQQTPGQGLQFLFEYFSETQRNKGNFPGRFSGRQFSNSRSEMNVSTLELGDSALYLCASSFPESGANVLTFGAGSRLTVL.

This clonotype was counted at least ten times. One end of the junction varies from germline; a read error may be responsible. The J gene is TRBJ2-2, the V gene TRBV9; TRBD2 matches at 8 bases. This CDR3 region has 15 residues. Germline V gives CDR1 SGDLS, CDR2 YYNGEE. In DNA, the CDR3 is TGCGCCAGCAGCGTCGGATTAGCGGGAACCGGGGAGCTGTTTTTT. This gives the protein CASSVGLAGTGELFF. The full variable domain, with the rest looked up from reference TRBV9 and TRBJ2-2, is DSGVTQTPKHLITATGQRVTLRCSPRSGDLSVYWYQQSLDQGLQFLIQYYNGEERAKGNILERFSAQQFPDLHSELNLSSLELGDSALYFCASSVGLAGTGELFFGEGSRLTVL.

This clonotype came up once. The chain is built from TRBV7-9 and TRBJ2-7; 8 positions match TRBD1. The CDR3 is 15 amino acids. V lost 5 bases to trimming and J lost 0 bases; unmatched junction nucleotides: 6. In germline, CDR1 is SEHNR, CDR2 FQNEAQ (reference sequence). The CDR3 DNA is TGTGCCAGCAGCGCAGGGGGCTGGGGCTCCTACGAGCAGTACTTC. This sequence encodes CASSAGGWGSYEQYF.

This clonotype has just a few counts. The gene calls are TRBV12-3 or TRBV12-4 and TRBJ2-5; D gene unclear. Trimming pared 6 bases from V and 6 bases from J, leaving 8 bases between. This CDR3 has 11 amino acids. CDR3 loop: CASSYVQTQYF. The CDR3 region has the DNA TGTGCCAGCAGCTATGTGCAGACCCAGTACTTC.

This clonotype was seen more than once but under ten times. For the CDR3, the DNA is TGTGCCACCAGCAGAGGGCTGACCACAACTAATGAAAAACTGTTTTTT. As protein: CATSRGLTTTNEKLFF. The J gene is TRBJ1-4, the V gene TRBV15, with D unclear. This CDR3 spans 16 amino acids. Germline CDR1 is LNHNV and CDR2 is YYDKDF (reference sequence). Trimming stripped 1 base from V and 0 bases from J, with 9 bases between.

This clonotype was detected many times. This chain connects TRBV5-1 to TRBJ2-7; 7 bases are shared with TRBD2. V shed 6 bases and J 3 bases; nucleotides not matched to a gene: 12. CDR1 and CDR2 from the germline V gene are SGHRS and YFSETQ. The CDR3 is 15 amino acids. DNA of the CDR3: TGCGCCAGCACCCGGGGAGGGCAGGGAATCTACGAGCAGTACTTC. Translating it yields CASTRGGQGIYEQYF.

V usage is TRBV2 and J usage is TRBJ2-7, with D possibly being TRBD2 (6 bases). Germline lookup yields CDR1 SNHLY and CDR2 FYNNEI. V lost 6 bases and J 2 bases, leaving 14 bases between the germline ends. The CDR3 is 14 residues long. The CDR3 nucleotides are TGTGCCAGCAGACGTGGAGGGACCGCCTACGAGCAGTACTTC. Protein: CASRRGGTAYEQYF. Based on the CDR3 plus reference TRBV2 and TRBJ2-7, the full variable domain is EPEVTQTPSHQVTQMGQEVILRCVPISNHLYFYWYRQILGQKVEFLVSFYNNEISEKSEIFDDQFSVERPDGSNFTLKIRSTKLEDSAMYFCASRRGGTAYEQYFGPGTRLTVT.

This clonotype was counted between two and nine times. The J gene is TRBJ1-1, the V gene TRBV20-1; no clear D. This CDR3 has 11 amino acids. Trimming removed 2 bases at V and 4 bases at J, with 5 bases between. Germline assignment: CDR1 DFQATT and CDR2 SNEGSKA (reference sequence). CDR3 sequence (DNA): TGCAGTGCTAGACAGGTCACTGAAGCTTTCTTT. Its translation is CSARQVTEAFF.